This is a list of T cell receptor beta chains from one sample in a study of CD8 T cells in ankylosing spondylitis. TCRdb redid the calling of the 5' RACE reads with MiXCR, one entry per CDR3 protein. Of about 540,000 distinct CDR3 sequences in the sample, 10% to 15% were seen once. The sample was blood, either unsorted or a sorted T cell fraction (not recorded which). The receptors originated from a male donor with ankylosing spondylitis. CDR3s include the opening cysteine and the closing phenylalanine or tryptophan. Each record gives: clone size, D gene, J gene, V gene, CDR3 protein, CDR3 DNA. D genes are given only for firm matches. Not all rows give a size; the values are once, few, many and, for expanded clones, a class.

few	TRBD1	TRBJ2-3	TRBV24-1	CATSDSTGGADTQYF	TGTGCCACCAGTGACTCTACAGGGGGCGCAGATACGCAGTATTTT
few	NA	TRBJ1-3	TRBV4-1	CASSQEGWNTIYF	TGCGCCAGCAGCCAAGAAGGCTGGAACACCATATATTTT
NA	NA	TRBJ2-7	TRBV5-1	CASSLSVSTVIYEQYF	TGCGCCAGCAGCTTGTCCGTCTCGACAGTAATCTACGAGCAGTACTTC
many	TRBD1	TRBJ1-3	TRBV5-1	CASSSGTVSWSTIYF	TGCGCCAGCAGCTCCGGGACAGTCTCTTGGAGCACCATATATTTT
NA	TRBD2	TRBJ2-5	TRBV11-2	CASSLDFSGRIKETQYF	TGTGCCAGCAGCTTAGATTTTAGCGGGAGGATTAAAGAGACCCAGTACTTC
few	TRBD1	TRBJ2-1	TRBV11-2	CASSFNRGTGHEQFF	TGTGCCAGCAGCTTTAACAGGGGGACCGGACATGAGCAGTTCTTC
NA	NA	TRBJ2-3	TRBV6-1	CASSGQGASTDTQYF	TGTGCCAGCAGTGGTCAGGGCGCTAGCACAGATACGCAGTATTTT
few	NA	TRBJ1-4	TRBV5-1	CASSAGRSPNEKLFF	TGCGCCAGCAGCGCCGGGCGGTCGCCTAATGAAAAACTGTTTTTT
NA	TRBD1	TRBJ2-5	TRBV7-9	CASSPHRGQETQYF	TGTGCCAGCAGCCCCCACAGGGGGCAAGAGACCCAGTACTTC
few	NA	TRBJ2-5	TRBV6-5	CASSYSSTQETQYF	TGTGCCAGCAGTTACTCGTCCACGCAAGAGACCCAGTACTTC
NA	TRBD2	TRBJ2-1	TRBV30	CAWSDGSGLLNEQFF	TGTGCCTGGAGTGACGGTTCGGGACTACTCAATGAGCAGTTCTTC
NA	NA	TRBJ2-3	TRBV3-1	CASSQDFRDTQYF	TGTGCCAGCAGCCAAGATTTTCGAGATACGCAGTATTTT
few	TRBD2	TRBJ2-5	TRBV6-1	CASSLGLVAPQETQYF	TGTGCCAGCAGCCTGGGACTAGTAGCACCTCAAGAGACCCAGTACTTC
NA	NA	TRBJ2-4	TRBV7-4	CASSFKLAKNIQYF	TGTGCCAGCAGCTTCAAGCTAGCCAAAAACATTCAGTACTTC
many	TRBD1	TRBJ1-5	TRBV6-2/TRBV6-3	CASRGQGGQPQHF	TGTGCCAGCAGGGGACAGGGCGGTCAGCCCCAGCATTTT
NA	NA	TRBJ2-5	TRBV5-1	CASSPEGQETQYF	TGCGCCAGCAGCCCGGAGGGACAAGAGACCCAGTACTTC
NA	NA	TRBJ2-7	TRBV20-1	CSARNSRGAYEQYF	TGCAGTGCTAGAAACAGCCGGGGAGCCTACGAGCAGTACTTC
few	NA	TRBJ2-3	TRBV28	CASSSPLAHTDTQYF	TGTGCCAGCAGTTCCCCTCTAGCCCACACAGATACGCAGTATTTT
many	TRBD1	TRBJ1-1	TRBV5-1	CASSAGQGDTEAFF	TGCGCCAGCAGCGCGGGACAGGGAGACACTGAAGCTTTCTTT
NA	NA	TRBJ2-3	TRBV7-2	CASSQGTVDTQYF	TGTGCCAGCAGCCAGGGGACCGTGGATACGCAGTATTTT
many	TRBD1	TRBJ1-6	TRBV12-3/TRBV12-4	CASSRESGGGSPLHF	TGTGCCAGCAGTCGCGAATCAGGGGGCGGGTCACCCCTCCACTTT
many	TRBD1	TRBJ1-1	TRBV27	CASSQGQGNLEAFF	TGTGCCAGCAGTCAAGGACAGGGGAACCTTGAAGCTTTCTTT
few	NA	TRBJ2-7	TRBV10-1	CASSDRIRSSSYEQYF	TGCGCCAGCAGTGACCGGATTCGATCGAGCTCCTACGAGCAGTACTTC
NA	TRBD2	TRBJ2-5	TRBV30	CAWRAPGGSETQYF	TGTGCCTGGAGGGCCCCGGGAGGAAGTGAGACCCAGTACTTC
NA	TRBD2	TRBJ2-2	TRBV7-2	CASSFYSGSDTGELFF	TGTGCCAGCAGCTTTTATAGCGGGAGTGACACCGGGGAGCTGTTTTTT
NA	TRBD2	TRBJ2-1	TRBV7-7	CASSRLAGGTNEQFF	TGTGCCAGCAGCAGACTAGCGGGAGGTACGAATGAGCAGTTCTTC
NA	TRBD2	TRBJ2-1	TRBV6-2/TRBV6-3	CASGQRDWNNEQFF	TGTGCCAGCGGCCAGCGGGATTGGAACAATGAGCAGTTCTTC
few	TRBD2	TRBJ2-1	TRBV20-1	CSARSIPASGEQFF	TGCAGTGCTAGATCCATACCGGCTAGCGGAGAGCAGTTCTTC
many	NA	TRBJ2-1	TRBV29-1	CSVRGSEQFF	TGCAGCGTCAGGGGCAGCGAGCAGTTCTTC
few	NA	TRBJ2-3	TRBV10-3	CAISEGRGGDTQYF	TGTGCCATCAGTGAGGGGCGAGGCGGGGATACGCAGTATTTT
NA	NA	TRBJ2-7	TRBV20-1	CSARRQGGSYEQYF	TGCAGTGCTAGAAGGCAGGGAGGATCCTACGAGCAGTACTTC
many	NA	TRBJ1-1	TRBV4-1	CASSQSRADSWNTEAFF	TGCGCCAGCAGCCAAAGTAGGGCCGACAGCTGGAACACTGAAGCTTTCTTT
few	TRBD2	TRBJ2-1	TRBV6-1	CAGPLREGSNEQFF	TGTGCCGGACCTCTCCGGGAGGGTAGTAATGAGCAGTTCTTC
NA	TRBD2	TRBJ2-7	TRBV20-1	CSVTGTSFHEQYF	TGCAGTGTCACCGGGACTAGCTTCCACGAGCAGTACTTC
many	NA	TRBJ1-1	TRBV12-3/TRBV12-4	CASSLGRVNTEAFF	TGTGCCAGCAGCCTGGGCAGAGTGAACACTGAAGCTTTCTTT
NA	NA	TRBJ1-3	TRBV5-1	CASSEYTGGNTIYF	TGCGCCAGCAGCGAATACACAGGTGGAAACACCATATATTTT
few	NA	TRBJ1-3	TRBV9	CASSVGRGNTIYF	TGTGCCAGCAGCGTAGGTCGGGGAAACACCATATATTTT
few	NA	TRBJ2-2	TRBV12-3/TRBV12-4	CASSHQPPGTGELFF	TGTGCCAGCAGTCACCAGCCTCCAGGCACCGGGGAGCTGTTTTTT
NA	NA	TRBJ2-1	TRBV20-1	CCARGGAGDSYNEQFF	TGCTGTGCTAGAGGGGGGGCTGGTGACTCCTACAATGAGCAGTTCTTC
many	TRBD1	TRBJ2-1	TRBV7-8	CASSLRLTGGQGEQFF	TGTGCCAGCAGCCTTAGACTGACAGGGGGCCAGGGTGAGCAGTTCTTC
few	NA	TRBJ1-1	TRBV29-1	CSVHRQGAEAFF	TGCAGCGTTCACCGCCAGGGTGCTGAAGCTTTCTTT
NA	TRBD2	TRBJ2-3	TRBV5-1	CASSNRLAESTDTQYF	TGCGCCAGCAGCAACCGACTAGCGGAGAGCACAGATACGCAGTATTTT